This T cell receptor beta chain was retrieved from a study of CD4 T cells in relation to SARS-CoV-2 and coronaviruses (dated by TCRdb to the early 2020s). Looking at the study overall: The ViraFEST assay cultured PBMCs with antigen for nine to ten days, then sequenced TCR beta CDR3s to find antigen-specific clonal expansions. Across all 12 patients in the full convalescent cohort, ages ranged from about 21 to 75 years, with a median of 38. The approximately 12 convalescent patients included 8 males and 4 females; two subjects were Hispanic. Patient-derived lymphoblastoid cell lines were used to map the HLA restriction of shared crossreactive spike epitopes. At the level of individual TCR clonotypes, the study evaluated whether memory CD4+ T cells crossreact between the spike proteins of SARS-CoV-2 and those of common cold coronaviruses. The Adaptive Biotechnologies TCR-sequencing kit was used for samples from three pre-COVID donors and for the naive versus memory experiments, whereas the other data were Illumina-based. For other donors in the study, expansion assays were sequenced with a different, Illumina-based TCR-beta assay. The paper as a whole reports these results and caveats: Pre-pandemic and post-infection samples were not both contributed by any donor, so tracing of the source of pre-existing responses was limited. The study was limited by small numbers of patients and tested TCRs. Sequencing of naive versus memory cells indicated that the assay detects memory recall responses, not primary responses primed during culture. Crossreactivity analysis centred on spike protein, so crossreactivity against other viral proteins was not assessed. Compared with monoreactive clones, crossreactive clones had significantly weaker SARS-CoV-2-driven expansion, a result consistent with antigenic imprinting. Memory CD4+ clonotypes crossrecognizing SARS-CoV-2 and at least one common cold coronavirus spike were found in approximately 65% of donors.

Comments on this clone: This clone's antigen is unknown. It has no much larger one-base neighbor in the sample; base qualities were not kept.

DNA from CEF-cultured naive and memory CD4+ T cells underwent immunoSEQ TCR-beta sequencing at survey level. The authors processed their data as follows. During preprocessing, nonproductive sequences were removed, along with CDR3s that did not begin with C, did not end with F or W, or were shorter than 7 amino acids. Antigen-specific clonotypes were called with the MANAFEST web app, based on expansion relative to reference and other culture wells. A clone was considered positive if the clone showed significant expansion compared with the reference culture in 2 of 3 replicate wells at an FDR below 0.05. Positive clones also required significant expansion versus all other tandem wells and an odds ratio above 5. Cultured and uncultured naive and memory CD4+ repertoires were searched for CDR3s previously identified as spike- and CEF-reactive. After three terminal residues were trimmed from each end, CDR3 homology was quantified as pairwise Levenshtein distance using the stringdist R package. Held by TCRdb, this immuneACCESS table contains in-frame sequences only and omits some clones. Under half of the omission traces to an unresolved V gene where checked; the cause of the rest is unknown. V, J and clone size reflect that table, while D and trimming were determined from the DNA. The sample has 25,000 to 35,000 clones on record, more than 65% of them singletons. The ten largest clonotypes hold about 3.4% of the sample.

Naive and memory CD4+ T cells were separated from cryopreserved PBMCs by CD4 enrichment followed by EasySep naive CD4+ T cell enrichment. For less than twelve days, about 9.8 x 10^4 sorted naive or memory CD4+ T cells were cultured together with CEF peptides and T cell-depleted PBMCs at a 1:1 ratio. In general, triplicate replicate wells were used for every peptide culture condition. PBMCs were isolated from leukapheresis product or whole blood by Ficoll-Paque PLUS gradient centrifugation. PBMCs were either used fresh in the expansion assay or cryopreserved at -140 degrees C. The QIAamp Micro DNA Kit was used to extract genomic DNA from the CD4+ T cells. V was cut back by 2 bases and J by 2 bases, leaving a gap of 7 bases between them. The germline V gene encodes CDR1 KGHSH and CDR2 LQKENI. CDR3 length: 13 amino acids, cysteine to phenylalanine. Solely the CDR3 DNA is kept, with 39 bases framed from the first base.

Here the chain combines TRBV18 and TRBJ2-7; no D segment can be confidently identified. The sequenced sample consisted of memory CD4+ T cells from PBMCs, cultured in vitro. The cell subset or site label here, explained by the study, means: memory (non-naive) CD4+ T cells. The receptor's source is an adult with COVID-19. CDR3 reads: CASSPSSPYEQYF. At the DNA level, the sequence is TGTGCCAGCTCACCATCCAGCCCCTACGAGCAGTACTTC.